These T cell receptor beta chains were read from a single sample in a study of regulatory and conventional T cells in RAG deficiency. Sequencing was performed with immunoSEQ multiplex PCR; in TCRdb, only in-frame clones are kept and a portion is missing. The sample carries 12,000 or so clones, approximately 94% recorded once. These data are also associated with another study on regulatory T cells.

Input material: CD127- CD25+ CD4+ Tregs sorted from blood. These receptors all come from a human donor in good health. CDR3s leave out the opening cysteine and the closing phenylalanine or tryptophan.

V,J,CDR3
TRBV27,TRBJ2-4,ASRPGTGKNIQY
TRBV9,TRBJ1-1,ASSGGGRINTEAF
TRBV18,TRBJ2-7,ASSPGAAYEQY
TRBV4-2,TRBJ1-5,ASSHEDSRNQPQH
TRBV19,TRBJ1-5,ASRRVGKGIQPQH
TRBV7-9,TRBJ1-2,ASSPIRRGHNYGYT
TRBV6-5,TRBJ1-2,ASSDRAGWGYT
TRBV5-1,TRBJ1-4,ASSSTGDEKLF
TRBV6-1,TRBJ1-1,ASSPSGQERGAF
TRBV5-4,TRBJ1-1,ASSLIRGTEAF
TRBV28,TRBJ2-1,ASSNRGGLKGNEQF
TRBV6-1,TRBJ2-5,ASSERYLGASSQETQY